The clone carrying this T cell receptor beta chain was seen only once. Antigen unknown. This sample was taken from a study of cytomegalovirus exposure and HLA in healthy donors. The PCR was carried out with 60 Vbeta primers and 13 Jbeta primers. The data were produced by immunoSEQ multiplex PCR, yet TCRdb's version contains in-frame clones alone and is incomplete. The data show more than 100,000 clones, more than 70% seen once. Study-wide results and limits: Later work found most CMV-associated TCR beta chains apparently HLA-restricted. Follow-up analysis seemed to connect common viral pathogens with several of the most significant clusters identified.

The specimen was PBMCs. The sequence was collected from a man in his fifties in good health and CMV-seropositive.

DNA of the CDR3: TGTGCCAGCAGCCAAGAGGGGAGTTCGCGAGCTTTCTTT. It encodes CASSQEGSSRAFF. The chain uses TRBV14 and TRBJ1-1; D unresolved. CDR1 and CDR2 from the germline V gene are SGHDN and FVKESK. Trimming cost V 0 bases and J 10 bases, with 12 bases left between them. This CDR3 contains 13 residues.